The rows below give T cell receptor beta chains drawn from one sample of a study of control samples from healthy donors and cancer patients. The assay was immunoSEQ multiplex PCR, and TCRdb's table has in-frame clones only and misses some. The sample lists under 200,000 clones; about 94% were seen once. Sequences were obtained from blood. The origin of the receptors is a woman aged 40 to 55 in good health. Each CDR3 is given with its conserved first and last residue. Fields, in order: V gene, J gene, D gene, clone size, CDR3 protein, CDR3 DNA. The D gene is left open where the match is weak. Rows may omit the clone size; those that give it use once, few, many or a size class.

v_gene: TRBV27; j_gene: TRBJ1-4; d_gene: TRBD1; abundance: -; CDR3aa: CASSLRGTDTKKLFF; CDR3nt: TGTGCCAGCAGTTTACGGGGGACAGATACCAAAAAACTGTTTTTT
v_gene: TRBV5-4; j_gene: TRBJ1-1; d_gene: -; abundance: -; CDR3aa: CASSLDQGNTEAFF; CDR3nt: TGTGCCAGCAGCTTGGACCAAGGGAACACTGAAGCTTTCTTT
v_gene: TRBV6-6; j_gene: TRBJ1-1; d_gene: -; abundance: -; CDR3aa: CASSYLSHTEAFF; CDR3nt: TGTGCCAGCAGTTACTTGAGTCACACTGAAGCTTTCTTT
v_gene: TRBV2; j_gene: TRBJ1-2; d_gene: -; abundance: once; CDR3aa: CASSDGSLGF; CDR3nt: TGTGCCAGCAGTGACGGGTCCCTGGGCTTC
v_gene: TRBV6-2/TRBV6-3; j_gene: TRBJ2-2; d_gene: TRBD2; abundance: -; CDR3aa: CASSYAASGSTGELFF; CDR3nt: TGTGCCAGCAGTTACGCGGCTAGCGGGAGCACCGGGGAGCTGTTTTTT
v_gene: TRBV4-3; j_gene: TRBJ2-3; d_gene: -; abundance: once; CDR3aa: CASSQKGTDTQYF; CDR3nt: TGCGCCAGCAGCCAAAAGGGGACAGATACGCAGTATTTT
v_gene: TRBV29-1; j_gene: TRBJ1-2; d_gene: TRBD1; abundance: -; CDR3aa: CSGGTGANGYTF; CDR3nt: TGCAGCGGGGGGACAGGGGCCAATGGCTACACCTTC
v_gene: TRBV19; j_gene: TRBJ1-2; d_gene: -; abundance: -; CDR3aa: CASSIRGNYGYTF; CDR3nt: TGTGCCAGTAGTATTCGGGGAAACTATGGCTACACCTTC
v_gene: TRBV7-8; j_gene: TRBJ1-5; d_gene: -; abundance: -; CDR3aa: CASSSPNQPQHF; CDR3nt: TGTGCCAGCAGCTCCCCCAATCAGCCCCAGCATTTT
v_gene: TRBV4-2; j_gene: TRBJ1-2; d_gene: TRBD1; abundance: -; CDR3aa: CASSQGTGSYGYTF; CDR3nt: TGTGCCAGCAGCCAGGGGACAGGGAGCTATGGCTACACCTTC
v_gene: TRBV3-1/TRBV3-2; j_gene: TRBJ1-2; d_gene: -; abundance: -; CDR3aa: CASSQEGWGGYTF; CDR3nt: TGTGCCAGCAGCCAAGAGGGTTGGGGTGGCTACACCTTC
v_gene: TRBV3-1/TRBV3-2; j_gene: TRBJ1-4; d_gene: -; abundance: -; CDR3aa: CASSPPPAGEKLFF; CDR3nt: TGTGCCAGCAGCCCGCCCCCGGCAGGGGAAAAACTGTTTTTT
v_gene: TRBV5-6; j_gene: TRBJ1-4; d_gene: TRBD1; abundance: once; CDR3aa: CASSSPGGKTNEKLFF; CDR3nt: TGTGCCAGCAGCTCTCCAGGGGGCAAGACTAATGAAAAACTGTTTTTT
v_gene: TRBV7-9; j_gene: TRBJ2-7; d_gene: TRBD2; abundance: once; CDR3aa: CASIPGGGPSYEQYF; CDR3nt: TGTGCCAGCATCCCCGGGGGGGGACCCTCCTACGAGCAGTACTTC
v_gene: TRBV19; j_gene: TRBJ1-5; d_gene: -; abundance: once; CDR3aa: CASKGYSNQPQHF; CDR3nt: TGTGCCAGTAAGGGCTATAGCAATCAGCCCCAGCATTTT
v_gene: TRBV14; j_gene: TRBJ2-7; d_gene: TRBD2; abundance: medium-sized; CDR3aa: CASSPGGYEQYF; CDR3nt: TGTGCCAGCAGCCCCGGGGGGTACGAGCAGTACTTC
v_gene: TRBV4-2; j_gene: TRBJ1-2; d_gene: -; abundance: -; CDR3aa: CASSQADGTYGYTF; CDR3nt: TGTGCCAGCAGCCAAGCGGACGGAACTTATGGCTACACCTTC
v_gene: TRBV6-6; j_gene: TRBJ1-4; d_gene: -; abundance: -; CDR3aa: CASSWTEKLFF; CDR3nt: TGTGCCAGCAGTTGGACTGAAAAACTGTTTTTT
v_gene: TRBV9; j_gene: TRBJ2-7; d_gene: TRBD1; abundance: -; CDR3aa: CASSSGQGISYEQYF; CDR3nt: TGTGCCAGCAGCTCCGGACAGGGGATCTCCTACGAGCAGTACTTC
v_gene: TRBV9; j_gene: TRBJ2-2; d_gene: TRBD1; abundance: -; CDR3aa: CASSKQGSTGELFF; CDR3nt: TGTGCCAGCAGCAAACAGGGGAGCACCGGGGAGCTGTTTTTT
v_gene: TRBV6-5; j_gene: TRBJ1-4; d_gene: TRBD1; abundance: -; CDR3aa: CASRGRQGGEKLFF; CDR3nt: TGTGCCAGCAGGGGTAGACAGGGTGGGGAAAAACTGTTTTTT
v_gene: TRBV11-2; j_gene: TRBJ1-2; d_gene: -; abundance: -; CDR3aa: CASSLGGGYTF; CDR3nt: TGTGCCAGCAGCTTAGGAGGTGGCTACACCTTC
v_gene: TRBV5-1; j_gene: TRBJ2-3; d_gene: TRBD1; abundance: -; CDR3aa: CASSLGQGGDTQYF; CDR3nt: TGCGCCAGCAGCTTAGGACAGGGAGGAGATACGCAGTATTTT
v_gene: TRBV10-3; j_gene: TRBJ1-1; d_gene: -; abundance: -; CDR3aa: CAISTGTFGEAFF; CDR3nt: TGTGCCATCAGTACAGGAACATTCGGTGAAGCTTTCTTT
v_gene: TRBV30; j_gene: TRBJ1-2; d_gene: -; abundance: -; CDR3aa: CAWSGMQYGYTF; CDR3nt: TGTGCCTGGAGCGGAATGCAGTATGGCTACACCTTC
v_gene: TRBV3-1/TRBV3-2; j_gene: TRBJ1-2; d_gene: -; abundance: -; CDR3aa: CASSQGLPPHGYTF; CDR3nt: TGTGCCAGCAGCCAAGGGTTGCCTCCCCATGGCTACACCTTC
v_gene: TRBV29-1; j_gene: TRBJ1-2; d_gene: -; abundance: -; CDR3aa: CSVFGGDYGYTF; CDR3nt: TGCAGCGTTTTCGGGGGGGACTATGGCTACACCTTC
v_gene: TRBV5-6; j_gene: TRBJ2-3; d_gene: -; abundance: -; CDR3aa: CASSTPGTDTQYF; CDR3nt: TGTGCCAGCAGCACCCCGGGCACAGATACGCAGTATTTT
v_gene: TRBV15; j_gene: TRBJ2-2; d_gene: TRBD1; abundance: -; CDR3aa: CATQRDRGLVGELFF; CDR3nt: TGTGCCACCCAACGGGACAGGGGGCTTGTCGGGGAGCTGTTTTTT
v_gene: TRBV19; j_gene: TRBJ1-5; d_gene: -; abundance: -; CDR3aa: CASSLGHSGDQPQHF; CDR3nt: TGTGCCAGTAGTTTAGGACATTCGGGCGACCAGCCCCAGCATTTT
v_gene: TRBV6-5; j_gene: TRBJ1-1; d_gene: -; abundance: -; CDR3aa: CASSVGMGTEAFF; CDR3nt: TGTGCCAGCAGCGTGGGAATGGGCACTGAAGCTTTCTTT
v_gene: TRBV12-3/TRBV12-4; j_gene: TRBJ2-7; d_gene: TRBD1; abundance: -; CDR3aa: CASSETGYYEQYF; CDR3nt: TGTGCCAGCAGCGAGACAGGGTACTACGAGCAGTACTTC
v_gene: TRBV7-2; j_gene: TRBJ1-5; d_gene: TRBD1; abundance: -; CDR3aa: CASSLEQGRQPQHF; CDR3nt: TGTGCCAGCAGCTTAGAACAGGGGCGTCAGCCCCAGCATTTT
v_gene: TRBV19; j_gene: TRBJ2-1; d_gene: TRBD2; abundance: -; CDR3aa: CASSPSSGGYNEQFF; CDR3nt: TGTGCCAGTAGTCCTTCTAGCGGGGGGTACAATGAGCAGTTCTTC
v_gene: TRBV5-1; j_gene: TRBJ1-6; d_gene: TRBD1; abundance: -; CDR3aa: CASSHGTGDNSPLHF; CDR3nt: TGCGCCAGCAGCCACGGGACAGGGGATAATTCACCCCTCCACTTT
v_gene: TRBV10-1; j_gene: TRBJ2-7; d_gene: TRBD1; abundance: few; CDR3aa: CASSESGQGAQEQYF; CDR3nt: TGCGCCAGCAGTGAGTCGGGACAGGGGGCGCAAGAGCAGTACTTC
v_gene: TRBV12-5; j_gene: TRBJ2-1; d_gene: TRBD2; abundance: -; CDR3aa: CASGGRGTSGPSSYNEQFF; CDR3nt: TGTGCTAGTGGGGGGAGGGGTACTAGCGGGCCGAGCTCCTACAATGAGCAGTTCTTC
v_gene: TRBV4-1; j_gene: TRBJ1-2; d_gene: -; abundance: -; CDR3aa: CASSQGYGYTF; CDR3nt: TGCGCCAGCAGCCAAGGGTATGGCTACACCTTC